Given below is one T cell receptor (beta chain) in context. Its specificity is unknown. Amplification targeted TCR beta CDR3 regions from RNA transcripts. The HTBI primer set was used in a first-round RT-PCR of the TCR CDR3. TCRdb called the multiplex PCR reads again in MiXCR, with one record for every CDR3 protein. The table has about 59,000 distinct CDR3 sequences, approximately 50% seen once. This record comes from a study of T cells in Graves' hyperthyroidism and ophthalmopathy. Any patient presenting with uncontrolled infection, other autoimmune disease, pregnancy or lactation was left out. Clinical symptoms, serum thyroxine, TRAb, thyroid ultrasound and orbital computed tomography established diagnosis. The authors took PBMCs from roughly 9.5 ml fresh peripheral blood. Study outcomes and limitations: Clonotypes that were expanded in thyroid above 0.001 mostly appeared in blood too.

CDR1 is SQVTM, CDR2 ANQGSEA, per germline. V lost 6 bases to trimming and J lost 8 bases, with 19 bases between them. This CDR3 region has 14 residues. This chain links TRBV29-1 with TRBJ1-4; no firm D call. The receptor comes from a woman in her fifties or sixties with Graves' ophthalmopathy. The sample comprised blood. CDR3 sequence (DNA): TGCAGCGTAACGACATTAGAGGGTGGCGAAAAACTGTTTTTT. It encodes CSVTTLEGGEKLFF.